What follows are 20 T cell receptor beta chains derived from one specimen sequenced in a study of shared clonotypes between healthy human individuals. Data came from immunoSEQ multiplex PCR; TCRdb stores just in-frame clones and leaves some out. The repertoire holds 2.3 million or so clones, roughly 93% seen once, with approximately 0.4% in the top ten. The sample was naive CD4+ T cells from PBMCs. Subset denoted: CD45RA+ positively selected. The receptor set was obtained from a man aged 18-30 years in good health. Some clones in this sample may be carry-over from other donors' samples.

The chain employs TRBV27 and TRBJ2-2, with TRBD2 identical over 7 bases. J lost 3 bases, V lost 6 bases, and 7 bases had no gene match. The CDR3 has 15 residues. Germline-derived CDR1 and CDR2 are MNHEY and SMNVEV (reference sequence). CDR3 sequence (DNA): TGTGCCAGCAGACCTGCGGGAGCCGACACCGGGGAGCTGTTTTTT. It yields the protein CASRPAGADTGELFF.

The chain recombines TRBV29-1 with TRBJ2-4, with TRBD1 identical over 11 bases. There are 16 residues in the CDR3. Germline V lookup: CDR1 SQVTM, CDR2 ANQGSEA. J gave up 2 bases and V 6 bases, and 9 bases lay outside the gene matches. The CDR3 nucleotides are TGCAGCGTGGTTCCGTGGGACAGGGGGTCCAAAAACATTCAGTACTTC. It encodes CSVVPWDRGSKNIQYF.

The chain is built from TRBV28 and TRBJ1-4; 7 bases are shared with TRBD1. Per the germline V gene, CDR1 is MDHEN and CDR2 is SYDVKM. The CDR3 runs 16 residues. V gave up 2 bases and J gave up 8 bases; unmatched junction bases: 11. The CDR3 region is CASSLTGTATGEKLFF. CDR3 in DNA: TGTGCCAGCAGTTTAACCGGGACAGCTACCGGCGAAAAACTGTTTTTT. The full variable domain, rest sourced from reference TRBV28 and TRBJ1-4, is DVKVTQSSRYLVKRTGEKVFLECVQDMDHENMFWYRQDPGLGLRLIYFSYDVKMKEKGDIPEGYSVSREKKERFSLILESASTNQTSMYLCASSLTGTATGEKLFFGSGTQLSVL.

The V and J genes are TRBV6-1 and TRBJ2-1; TRBD2 aligns across 7 bases. Germline V gene lookup returns CDR1 MNHNS and CDR2 SASEGT. Losses at the gene ends were 3 bases for V and 1 base for J; bases not matched to a gene: 15. This CDR3 region has 19 residues. CDR3 nucleotides: TGTGCCAGCAGTGAGCCCCTTACGGGCGGGAGAGGGTCCTACAATGAGCAGTTCTTC. It yields the protein CASSEPLTGGRGSYNEQFF.

Only a few counts were recorded for this clone. V is TRBV5-1 and J is TRBJ2-5; a weak D match, TRBD2 (5 bases). Germline lookup yields CDR1 SGHRS and CDR2 YFSETQ. V gave up 3 bases and J gave up 2 bases, with 23 bases separating them. The CDR3 is made up of 18 amino acids. The CDR3 reads CASSYRASIAQPQETQYF. CDR3 in DNA: TGCGCCAGCAGCTACCGGGCTTCCATAGCGCAGCCTCAAGAGACCCAGTACTTC.

The chain carries TRBV18 and TRBJ2-7, with 8 bases that match TRBD1. Germline loops: CDR1 KGHSH, CDR2 LQKENI. Trimming at V came to 3 bases and at J to 2 bases, leaving 9 bases not matched to a gene. This CDR3 contains 16 residues. The CDR3 loop reads CASSPPVGQGPYEQYF. CDR3 sequence (DNA): TGTGCCAGCTCACCCCCGGTTGGACAGGGCCCCTACGAGCAGTACTTC.

The table lists this clone with a few counts. The rearrangement joins TRBV10-3 to TRBJ1-3; D is ambiguous. V lost 8 bases and J lost 3, with 5 bases in between. Germline-derived CDR1 and CDR2 are ENHRY and SYGVKD. The CDR3 has 11 amino acids. CDR3 in amino acids: CAIGLGNTIYF. The CDR3, as DNA: TGTGCCATCGGTCTTGGAAACACCATATATTTT.

The V and J genes are TRBV6-1 and TRBJ2-4, with TRBD2 matching 14 bases. V dropped 1 base and J dropped 1; count of bases not matched to a gene: 15. The CDR3 has 22 residues. The germline gives CDR1 MNHNS, CDR2 SASEGT. The chain's CDR3 is CASSEGGGRGLAGVGAKNIQYF. CDR3 coding DNA: TGTGCCAGCAGTGAAGGCGGTGGCCGGGGACTAGCGGGAGTAGGCGCCAAAAACATTCAGTACTTC.

The chain combines TRBV5-1 with TRBJ2-3; D is possibly TRBD2 (5 bases). Germline CDR1 reads SGHRS; CDR2 reads YFSETQ. This CDR3 contains 15 residues. V lost 0 bases, J lost 4 bases, and 12 bases lay in between. CDR3 in amino acids: CASSLESGSADTQYF. In DNA, the CDR3 is TGCGCCAGCAGCTTGGAGAGCGGTTCGGCAGATACGCAGTATTTT.

V usage is TRBV7-9 and J usage is TRBJ2-4, with 7 nucleotides matching TRBD2. The CDR3 has 18 residues. V lost 4 bases and J lost 1; bases outside the gene matches: 13. Germline CDR1 SEHNR, CDR2 FQNEAQ (reference sequence). The CDR3 reads CASSSIRAGRQAKNIQYF. CDR3 DNA: TGTGCCAGCAGCTCCATACGAGCGGGGCGGCAGGCCAAAAACATTCAGTACTTC.

This chain connects TRBV9 to TRBJ2-3; perhaps TRBD1 as D (6 bases). CDR1 is SGDLS and CDR2 is YYNGEE in the germline V gene. Trimming stripped 3 bases from V and 0 bases from J, with 11 bases between. CDR3 size: 15 residues. CDR3 DNA sequence: TGTGCCAGCAGCGCCGGGACAACTAGCACAGATACGCAGTATTTT. It specifies CASSAGTTSTDTQYF.

The chain's CDR3 is CAWSLRDTQYF. The CDR3 DNA sequence: TGTGCCTGGAGTTTAAGAGATACGCAGTATTTT. This rearrangement joins TRBV30 to TRBJ2-3; no definite D call. This CDR3 is built from 11 residues. The V gene lost 2 bases and the J gene lost 5 bases, with 5 bases spanning the gap. Germline V gene data show CDR1 as GTSNPN and CDR2 as SVGIG (reference sequence).

This clone was seen just once. The rearrangement links TRBV29-1 to TRBJ2-3; D tentatively reads TRBD1 or TRBD2 (5 bases each). Germline V gene lookup returns CDR1 SQVTM and CDR2 ANQGSEA. The V and J ends lost 7 bases and 7 bases respectively, with 18 bases between them. The CDR3 is made up of 13 amino acids. CDR3 sequence reads: CSDRHRGLNTQYF. CDR3 sequence (DNA): TGCAGCGATCGACATCGGGGCCTGAATACGCAGTATTTT.

This chain joins TRBV5-1 and TRBJ2-1; TRBD2 might be the D (6 bases). Germline CDR1 reads SGHRS; CDR2 reads YFSETQ. With 3 bases removed from V and 3 bases from J, the gap between germline ends came to 19 bases. The CDR3 contains 17 residues. In nucleotides, the CDR3 is TGCGCCAGCAGCTACACCCTACGGGGCGGGATCTACAATGAGCAGTTCTTC. This codes for CASSYTLRGGIYNEQFF.

J is TRBJ1-1 and V is TRBV12-5; possible D gene TRBD1, 5 bases. The V end was cut by 7 bases, the J end by 4 bases, with 16 bases between. The CDR3 extends over 14 amino acids. Germline lookup yields CDR1 LGHNT and CDR2 FRNRAP. The CDR3 DNA reads TGTGCTAGTGTCGGGGGAGACGGATCCACTGAAGCTTTCTTT. Amino acid sequence: CASVGGDGSTEAFF.

The chain links TRBV18 to TRBJ1-5, with a tentative D call TRBD1 (5 bases). V gave up 5 bases and J gave up 9 bases, with 14 bases separating them. CDR3 size: 13 residues. CDR1 and CDR2 from the germline V gene are KGHSH and LQKENI. CDR3 in amino acids: CASSSDGGGPQHF. The DNA of the CDR3 is TGTGCCAGCTCATCAGACGGGGGGGGGCCCCAGCATTTT.

V gene TRBV6-5 combines with J gene TRBJ2-1, with no clear D. Germline V gene data show CDR1 as MNHEY and CDR2 as SVGAGI. This CDR3 contains 16 residues. Deletions cut 1 base from V and 4 bases from J, with 14 bases between. CDR3 sequence (DNA): TGTGCCAGCAGTTACTTCCCGCGAGTTGGGTACAATGAGCAGTTCTTC. Translated: CASSYFPRVGYNEQFF.

The V gene is TRBV29-1, the J gene TRBJ1-1; D uncertain. There are 11 residues in the CDR3. The germline V gene has CDR1 SQVTM and CDR2 ANQGSEA. CDR3 bases: TGCAGTGCCAACTTGAACACTGAAGCTTTCTTT. Encoded protein: CSANLNTEAFF.

This clone has just one count. The gene calls are TRBV27 and TRBJ2-7, with 7 bases matching TRBD1. The germline gives CDR1 MNHEY, CDR2 SMNVEV (reference sequence). The CDR3 spans 16 residues. The CDR3 DNA reads TGTGCGACCAGCAGCGCCGGGACAGCCTTCTCCTACGAGCAGTACTTC. Translated: CATSSAGTAFSYEQYF.

About this clone itself: The sample contains more than one DNA sequence encoding this CDR3. The genes are TRBV11-3 and TRBJ2-7; either TRBD1 or TRBD2 may supply D (6 bases each). This CDR3 is built from 14 residues. CDR1 and CDR2 from the germline V gene are SGHNT and YENEEA. Trimming shortened V by 3 bases and J by 0 bases, and 9 bases separated the two germline ends. The CDR3 loop is CASSLGGHSYEQYF. The DNA for the CDR3 is TGTGCCAGCAGCTTGGGGGGACACTCCTACGAGCAGTACTTC.